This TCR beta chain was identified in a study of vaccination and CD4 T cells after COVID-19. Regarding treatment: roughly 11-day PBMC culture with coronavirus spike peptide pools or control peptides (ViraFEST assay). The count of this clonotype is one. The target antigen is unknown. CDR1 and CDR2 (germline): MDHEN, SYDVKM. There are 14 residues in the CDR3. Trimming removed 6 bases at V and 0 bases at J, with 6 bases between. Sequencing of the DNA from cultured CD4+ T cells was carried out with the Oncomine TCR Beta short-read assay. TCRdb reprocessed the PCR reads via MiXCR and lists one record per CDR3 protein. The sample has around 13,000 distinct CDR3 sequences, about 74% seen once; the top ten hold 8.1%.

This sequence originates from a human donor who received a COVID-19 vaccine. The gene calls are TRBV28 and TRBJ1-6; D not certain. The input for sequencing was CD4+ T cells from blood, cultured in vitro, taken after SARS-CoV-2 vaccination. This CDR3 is CASRISSYNSPLHF. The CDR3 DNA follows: TGTGCCAGCAGAATCAGCTCCTATAATTCACCCCTCCACTTT.